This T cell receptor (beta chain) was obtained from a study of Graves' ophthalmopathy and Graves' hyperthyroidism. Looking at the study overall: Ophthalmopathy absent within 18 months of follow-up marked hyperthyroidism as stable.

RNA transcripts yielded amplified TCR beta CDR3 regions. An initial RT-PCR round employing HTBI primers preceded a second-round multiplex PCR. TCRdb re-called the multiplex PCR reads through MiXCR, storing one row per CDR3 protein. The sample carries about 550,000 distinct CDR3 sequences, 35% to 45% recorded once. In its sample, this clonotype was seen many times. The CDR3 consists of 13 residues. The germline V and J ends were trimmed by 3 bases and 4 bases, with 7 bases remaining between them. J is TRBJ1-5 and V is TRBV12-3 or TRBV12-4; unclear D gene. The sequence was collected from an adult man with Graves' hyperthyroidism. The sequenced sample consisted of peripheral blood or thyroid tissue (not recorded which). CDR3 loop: CASSFSGNQPQHF. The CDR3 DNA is TGTGCCAGCAGTTTTTCCGGAAATCAGCCCCAGCATTTT.